The sequence of this TCR beta chain was determined in a study of monozygotic twins with inflammatory bowel disease. The CDR3 is 13 residues long. The template-switching step introduced UMIs that carried a 6-nucleotide sample barcode. Following a re-call of the 5' RACE reads, TCRdb has one entry per CDR3 protein and lacks DNA. Listed are approximately 400,000 distinct CDR3 sequences; 2% to 2.5% falls within the top ten. The source material was blood. The chain carries TRBV12-3 or TRBV12-4 and TRBJ1-5. This clonotype originated in a human donor with ulcerative colitis or Crohn's disease, or a healthy co-twin of an affected twin (not recorded which). CDR3 sequence reads: CASSLHWWQPQHF.